The 10 T cell receptor beta chains given below trace back to one sample, sequenced in a study of regulatory T cells in long-lasting Graves disease. With iRepertoire HTBI primers and Arm-PCR of CDR3 regions, TCR beta libraries were built. TCRdb redid the calling of the multiplex PCR reads with MiXCR, one entry per CDR3 protein. The sample yields 550,000 to 600,000 distinct CDR3 sequences, more than 15% seen once. Time point described: newly diagnosed GD, antithyroid drugs for less than 3 months. From PBMCs, RNA was extracted and then used to make the TCR library. These sequences were also reported in another study, on T cells in Graves' hyperthyroidism and ophthalmopathy.

The material was peripheral blood mononuclear cells (PBMCs), obtained at new diagnosis, from a patient treated with antithyroid drugs. The receptors were gathered from a man aged 18 to 30 with Graves disease.

This clonotype was seen repeatedly, ten times or more. This chain links TRBV14 with TRBJ2-1, with no clear D. The CDR3 sequence is 13 residues long. Germline CDR1 SGHDN, CDR2 FVKESK. The V and J ends lost 0 bases and 6 bases respectively, with 6 bases between them. The CDR3 DNA reads TGTGCCAGCAGCCAAGAGCGAGGCAATGAGCAGTTCTTC. Translating gives CASSQERGNEQFF. The variable domain in full, with the rest retrieved from reference TRBV14 and TRBJ2-1, is EAGVTQFPSHSVIEKGQTVTLRCDPISGHDNLYWYRRVMGKEIKFLLHFVKESKQDESGMPNNRFLAERTGGTYSTLKVQPAELEDSGVYFCASSQERGNEQFFGPGTRLTVL.

The chain joins TRBV19 to TRBJ2-3; 14 bases map to TRBD2. Germline CDR1 is LNHDA and CDR2 is SQIVND (reference sequence). This CDR3 contains 19 residues. Trimming cost V 5 bases and J 2 bases; bases outside gene matches: 12. CDR3 in DNA: TGTGCCAGTAGTCCTGGGACTAGCGGGAGATCGGGAACCACAGATACGCAGTATTTT. Amino acids: CASSPGTSGRSGTTDTQYF.

The J gene is TRBJ2-1, the V gene TRBV3-1; 11 bases match TRBD2. The V gene's germline CDR1 is LGHDT and CDR2 YNNKEL (reference sequence). This CDR3 is built from 16 residues. The J segment lost 5 bases and the V segment lost 0 bases, leaving 3 bases of the junction unmatched. CDR3 bases: TGTGCCAGCAGCCAAGAGACTAGCGGGGTCAACAATGAGCAGTTCTTC. As protein: CASSQETSGVNNEQFF.

This clonotype was found many times. This rearrangement joins TRBV28 to TRBJ1-2; D may be TRBD1 (6 bases). CDR1 and CDR2 from the germline V gene are MDHEN and SYDVKM. Between the trimmed V and J ends, which lost 6 bases and 3 bases, there was a span of 20 bases. The CDR3 runs 16 residues. The CDR3 DNA reads TGTGCCAGCAGCTTGACCCAGGGGCGGAGGGACTATGGCTACACCTTC. The encoded protein is CASSLTQGRRDYGYTF.

This clonotype has a single count. The chain uses TRBV3-1 and TRBJ1-6; unclear D gene. Germline V CDR1 and CDR2: LGHDT, YNNKEL (reference sequence). V was cut by 5 bases and J by 6 bases, with 11 bases left in between. CDR3 length equals 14 residues. CDR3 nucleotide sequence: TGTGCCAGCAGCGAAGTGGAGGGTAATTCACCCCTCCACTTT. Translated: CASSEVEGNSPLHF. Combining the CDR3 with reference TRBV3-1 and TRBJ1-6 gives the whole variable domain DTAVSQTPKYLVTQMGNDKSIKCEQNLGHDTMYWYKQDSKKFLKIMFSYNNKELIINETVPNRFSPKSPDKAHLNLHINSLELGDSAVYFCASSEVEGNSPLHFGNGTRLTVT.

This clonotype was found many times. This rearrangement joins TRBV5-5 to TRBJ2-1; TRBD2 might be the D (5 bases). The V and J ends lost 4 bases and 6 bases respectively, with 11 bases between them. The CDR3 has 13 amino acids. Germline values: CDR1 SGHKS, CDR2 YYEKEE (reference sequence). The DNA of the CDR3 is TGTGCCAGCAGCCCGGTAGCGACCAATGAGCAGTTCTTC. It yields the protein CASSPVATNEQFF.

This clonotype was recorded a few times. CDR3 nucleotides: TGTGCCAGCAGCCAAGGGGTTGCAGTATATAATTCACCCCTCCACTTT. This sequence encodes CASSQGVAVYNSPLHF. The chain has TRBV3-1 and TRBJ1-6; no firm D call. CDR1 and CDR2 from the germline V gene are LGHDT and YNNKEL (reference sequence). Trimming cost V 1 base and J 4 bases, with 11 bases left between them. The CDR3 totals 16 residues.

In this sample, this clonotype turned up a few times. The V call is TRBV19, the J call TRBJ2-1, with D perhaps assigned TRBD1 or TRBD2 (5 bases each). The ends were cut back, 3 bases at V and 9 bases at J, with 9 bases in the middle. This CDR3 region has 12 residues. Germline CDR1 and CDR2: LNHDA and SQIVND (reference sequence). Written as DNA, the CDR3 is TGTGCCAGTAGTATGGCCGGGACTGAGCAGTTCTTC. It yields the protein CASSMAGTEQFF.

This clonotype was seen many times. This sequence joins TRBV6-1 and TRBJ1-2; D perhaps matches TRBD1 (6 bases). This CDR3 region has 12 residues. The V end lost 7 bases, the J end lost 5 bases, and 11 bases lay between the germline ends. CDR1 and CDR2 (germline): MNHNS, SASEGT. DNA for the CDR3: TGTGCCAGCACACAGGGAGGGTATGGCTACACCTTC. Translating it yields CASTQGGYGYTF.

The chain uses TRBV20-1 and TRBJ2-1; 10 bases map to TRBD2. Near its end, the DNA agrees better with TRBJ2-5, so the J call may be wrong. Germline CDR1 and CDR2: DFQATT and SNEGSKA (reference sequence). This CDR3 is 16 amino acids long. This CDR3 reads CSAIPGTSASQETQYF. Written as DNA, the CDR3 is TGCAGTGCTATTCCCGGGACTAGCGCCTCACAAGAGACCCAGTACTTC.